Following are 16 T cell receptor beta chains from one sample sequenced in a study of Ad26.COV2.S vaccination and SARS-CoV-2 variants. Using immunoSEQ multiplex PCR, the repertoire was profiled, and TCRdb retains in-frame clones only, with some absent. The top ten hold nearly 1.5% of the sample, which has hundreds of thousands of clones, 89% seen once. The treatment: around 19 received Ad26.COV2.S at low or high dose, single or two shots; 5 received placebo; per-sample allocation not given. Collection of samples fell on day 63 after the first vaccine or placebo injection. The material sequenced was peripheral blood, taken in a trial of Ad26.COV2.S vaccine versus placebo. Receptors originate from a person between 18 and 59 years old who received the Ad26.COV2.S COVID-19 vaccine or a placebo.

The genes are TRBV2 and TRBJ1-6; D may be TRBD1 (5 bases). The ends were cut back, 7 bases at V and 6 bases at J, with 7 bases in the middle. Germline V CDR1 and CDR2: SNHLY, FYNNEI. The CDR3 consists of 12 residues. The CDR3, as DNA: TGTGCCAGCAAAGACAGTAATTCACCCCTCCACTTT. It specifies CASKDSNSPLHF.

Only a few counts were recorded for this clone. The chain links TRBV27 to TRBJ1-4; the D gene is possibly TRBD1 (6 bases). Trimming left V 0 bases short and J 8 bases short, with 13 bases between. This CDR3 has 15 residues. The germline gives CDR1 MNHEY, CDR2 SMNVEV (reference sequence). CDR3 in DNA: TGTGCCAGCAGTTTATCACGGGGGCTTCGGGAAAAACTGTTTTTT. Residues: CASSLSRGLREKLFF.

V gene TRBV6-5 combines with J gene TRBJ2-1, with D tentatively TRBD2 (5 bases). This CDR3 spans 15 amino acids. V lost 2 bases and J 7 bases, leaving 15 bases between the germline ends. Per the germline V gene, CDR1 is MNHEY and CDR2 is SVGAGI. The CDR3: CASSYNRVPGNEQFF. The DNA of the CDR3 is TGTGCCAGCAGTTACAACCGGGTCCCGGGGAATGAGCAGTTCTTC.

The chain employs TRBV7-6 and TRBJ2-7; the match to TRBD1 covers 9 bases. J lost 4 bases, V lost 5 bases, and 9 bases had no gene match. The CDR3 is 15 residues long. Germline assignment: CDR1 SGHVS and CDR2 FNYEAQ. DNA of the CDR3: TGTGCCAGCAGCCCCCCGGGACAGGGTGTGTACGAGCAGTACTTC. Residues: CASSPPGQGVYEQYF.

The chain uses TRBV2 and TRBJ2-1; TRBD2 matches 7 bases. Germline V lookup: CDR1 SNHLY, CDR2 FYNNEI. The CDR3 is 14 amino acids. J was trimmed by 10 bases and V by 4 bases; bases with no gene match: 10. The DNA for the CDR3 is TGTGCCAGCAGTGTGACAGCGGGATCATTCGAGCAGTTCTTC. Protein: CASSVTAGSFEQFF.

A note on this clone: The sample holds other DNA sequences that translate to the same CDR3. This chain links TRBV7-9 with TRBJ1-4, with D uncertain. Trimming shortened V by 1 base and J by 4 bases, and 7 bases separated the two germline ends. This CDR3 comprises 14 residues. Germline CDR1 reads SEHNR; CDR2 reads FQNEAQ (reference sequence). The CDR3 DNA follows: TGTGCCAGCAGCTTAGGTTCCGGTAATGAAAAACTGTTTTTT. As protein: CASSLGSGNEKLFF.

The rearrangement links TRBV20-1 to TRBJ2-5; no firm D call. V dropped 3 bases and J dropped 7 bases, with 15 bases sitting between them. The CDR3 has 13 amino acids. Per germline, CDR1 DFQATT and CDR2 SNEGSKA (reference sequence). CDR3 DNA: TGCAGTGCTAGTCTCGTGGCTGATGGGACCCAGTACTTC. This encodes CSASLVADGTQYF.

The rearrangement joins TRBV30 to TRBJ2-7; possibly TRBD1 for D (6 bases). Germline CDR1 and CDR2: GTSNPN and SVGIG (reference sequence). Trimming stripped 0 bases from V and 6 bases from J, with 12 bases between. The CDR3 spans 13 residues. DNA of the CDR3: TGTGCCTGGAGTGTGCAGGGGTGGGGCGAGCAGTACTTC. Translating gives CAWSVQGWGEQYF.

This chain links TRBV7-6 with TRBJ1-1, with 8 bases fitting TRBD1. V shed 4 bases and J 11 bases; nucleotides not matched to a gene: 9. The CDR3 loop spans 13 amino acids. Germline V lookup: CDR1 SGHVS, CDR2 FNYEAQ. This CDR3 reads CASSSRGQGSAFF. In nucleotides, the CDR3 is TGTGCCAGCAGCTCACGAGGACAGGGCTCTGCTTTCTTT.

This clone has a single count. CDR3 sequence: CASRLGNQPQHF. The CDR3 nucleotides are TGTGCCAGCAGGTTGGGCAATCAGCCCCAGCATTTT. The chain uses TRBV6-6 and TRBJ1-5; D is unclear. Between the trimmed V and J ends, which lost 6 bases and 2 bases, there was a span of 5 bases. Germline assignment: CDR1 MNHNY and CDR2 SVGAGI (reference sequence). This CDR3 is built from 12 residues.

This clone was detected only once. The CDR3 DNA sequence: TGTGCCAGCAGTTCCCCTAAGAAAGGGTCCTACAATGAGCAGTTCTTC. It codes for CASSSPKKGSYNEQFF. The rearrangement uses TRBV6-2 or TRBV6-3 and TRBJ2-1; no reliable D call. V was cut by 4 bases and J by 1 base, with 14 bases left in between. This CDR3 is built from 16 residues. CDR1 and CDR2 (germline): MNHEY, SVGEGT.

This chain connects TRBV5-5 to TRBJ1-3, with D possibly being TRBD1 (6 bases). Germline values: CDR1 SGHKS, CDR2 YYEKEE (reference sequence). The ends were cut back, 3 bases at V and 4 bases at J, with 14 bases in the middle. This CDR3 contains 15 residues. CDR3: CASSSRGEAGNTIYF. CDR3 sequence (DNA): TGTGCCAGCAGCTCTAGGGGGGAAGCAGGAAACACCATATATTTT.

This clone was counted a single time. This sequence joins TRBV30 and TRBJ2-3; TRBD2 aligns across 14 bases. Germline V gene lookup returns CDR1 GTSNPN and CDR2 SVGIG (reference sequence). The CDR3 has 17 amino acids. The ends lost 3 bases at V and 5 bases at J; junction bases unmatched: 10. CDR3 sequence reads: CAWRAGLAGARGDTQYF. The CDR3 DNA sequence: TGTGCCTGGAGGGCGGGACTAGCGGGAGCGCGGGGAGATACGCAGTATTTT. The full variable domain, in which reference TRBV30 and TRBJ2-3 provide the parts outside the CDR3, is SQTIHQWPATLVQPVGSPLSLECTVEGTSNPNLYWYRQAAGRGLQLLFYSVGIGQISSEVPQNLSASRPQDRQFILSSKKLLLSDSGFYLCAWRAGLAGARGDTQYFGPGTRLTVL.

V gene TRBV7-2 combines with J gene TRBJ1-1; D uncertain. This CDR3 region has 14 residues. Trimming removed 3 bases from V and 0 bases from J, with 8 bases in between. Per the germline V gene, CDR1 is SGHTA and CDR2 is FQGNSA. As DNA, the CDR3 is TGTGCCAGCAGCTTGGCAGCTCTGAACACTGAAGCTTTCTTT. Translation gives CASSLAALNTEAFF.

The chain uses TRBV15 and TRBJ2-5; D gene unclear. Germline values: CDR1 LNHNV, CDR2 YYDKDF (reference sequence). The CDR3 extends over 15 amino acids. V dropped 3 bases and J dropped 3 bases, with 14 bases sitting between them. The CDR3 reads CATSRIKATEETQYF. CDR3 in DNA: TGTGCCACCAGCAGGATCAAAGCCACGGAAGAGACCCAGTACTTC.

Written as DNA, the CDR3 is TGTGCCAGCAGCCCGTGGGGGCGCGACGACGATGAGCAGTTCTTC. Protein: CASSPWGRDDDEQFF. The chain employs TRBV7-9 and TRBJ2-1, with D maybe TRBD1 (6 bases). Trimming left V 5 bases short and J 8 bases short, with 19 bases between. CDR3 length: 15 residues. In germline, CDR1 is SEHNR, CDR2 FQNEAQ (reference sequence).